Shown below are 18 T cell receptor beta chains from a single sample sequenced in a study of OX40 agonist ivuxolimab in advanced cancers. Sequencing was performed with immunoSEQ multiplex PCR; in TCRdb, only in-frame clones are kept and a portion is missing. The top ten clones hold 5% of a sample with about 72,000 clones, approximately 84% of them seen once. Sample: CD4+ or CD8+ T cells sorted from blood, taken in a trial of the OX40 agonist ivuxolimab. The receptors shown here come from an adult with an advanced solid tumor such as melanoma, head and neck, liver or kidney cancer.

The genes are TRBV5-1 and TRBJ2-5; D might be TRBD1 or TRBD2, each matching 5 bases. The ends were cut back, 0 bases at V and 3 bases at J, with 9 bases in the middle. The length of the CDR3 is 14 residues. The germline CDR1 and CDR2 sequences are SGHRS and YFSETQ. The CDR3 nucleotides are TGCGCCAGCAGCTTGGGGGGGACGGAAGAGACCCAGTACTTC. Translation gives CASSLGGTEETQYF.

This chain joins TRBV5-4 and TRBJ2-5; TRBD2 matches 16 bases. The germline CDR1 and CDR2 sequences are SGHNT and YYREEE (reference sequence). This CDR3 region has 17 residues. V dropped 6 bases and J dropped 0; count of bases not matched to a gene: 5. The CDR3 sequence is CASTGTSGGANQETQYF. CDR3 DNA: TGTGCCAGCACCGGGACTAGCGGGGGGGCCAACCAAGAGACCCAGTACTTC.

In this sample, this clone turned up once. The V call is TRBV19, the J call TRBJ2-1; D is perhaps TRBD1 (6 bases). The CDR3 covers 14 residues. CDR1 is LNHDA, CDR2 SQIVND, per germline (reference sequence). Trimming left V 4 bases short and J 5 bases short, with 12 bases between. In nucleotides, the CDR3 is TGTGCCAGTAGTACCGACAGGACCAACAATGAGCAGTTCTTC. Residues: CASSTDRTNNEQFF.

This chain links TRBV2 with TRBJ1-2; tentatively, D is TRBD1 (5 bases). This CDR3 spans 14 amino acids. Germline V gives CDR1 SNHLY, CDR2 FYNNEI. Trimming took off 3 bases at V and 0 bases at J, with 8 bases between the two ends. CDR3: CASSETVANYGYTF. The CDR3 nucleotides read TGTGCCAGCAGTGAGACAGTCGCTAACTATGGCTACACCTTC.

The genes are TRBV7-2 and TRBJ2-7, with 9 positions matching TRBD1. Unmatched junction bases numbered 3, after V lost 3 bases and J lost 0 bases. This CDR3 is built from 15 residues. Per the germline V gene, CDR1 is SGHTA and CDR2 is FQGNSA. Written as DNA, the CDR3 is TGTGCCAGCAGCTTGACGACAGGGGGCTCCTACGAGCAGTACTTC. Translation: CASSLTTGGSYEQYF.

The chain has TRBV7-8 and TRBJ2-1; D remains ambiguous. The CDR3 totals 18 residues. Trimming took off 6 bases at V and 0 bases at J, with 21 bases between the two ends. Germline V CDR1 and CDR2: SGHVS, FQNEAQ. CDR3 protein: CASSIEGRGRSSYNEQFF. The CDR3 DNA reads TGTGCCAGCAGTATCGAAGGGCGCGGTCGAAGCTCCTACAATGAGCAGTTCTTC. The whole variable domain, remainder taken from reference TRBV7-8 and TRBJ2-1, is GAGVSQSPRYKVAKRGQDVALRCDPISGHVSLFWYQQALGQGPEFLTYFQNEAQLDKSGLPSDRFFAERPEGSVSTLKIQRTQQEDSAVYLCASSIEGRGRSSYNEQFFGPGTRLTVL.

The V call is TRBV19, the J call TRBJ1-1; 9 bases are shared with TRBD1. The CDR3 consists of 17 residues. Trimming at V came to 1 base and at J to 1 base, leaving 7 bases not matched to a gene. The germline V gene encodes CDR1 LNHDA and CDR2 SQIVND (reference sequence). The CDR3, as DNA: TGTGCCAGTAGTATAGCGGGACAGGGCTGGACGAACACTGAAGCTTTCTTT. Translated: CASSIAGQGWTNTEAFF.

The chain combines TRBV5-4 with TRBJ2-7, with 7 bases fitting TRBD1. The CDR3 length is 15 residues. Germline V gives CDR1 SGHNT, CDR2 YYREEE (reference sequence). V lost 4 bases to trimming and J lost 0 bases; unmatched junction nucleotides: 7. CDR3 DNA sequence: TGTGCCAGCAGCCCGGGACAGAGTAGCTCCTACGAGCAGTACTTC. It specifies CASSPGQSSSYEQYF.

V gene TRBV27 combines with J gene TRBJ1-5; D is possibly TRBD1 (5 bases). Trimming shortened V by 6 bases and J by 4 bases, and 22 bases separated the two germline ends. The length of the CDR3 is 17 residues. Germline V gene data show CDR1 as MNHEY and CDR2 as SMNVEV (reference sequence). The CDR3 spells CASRPHGAVGRNQPQHF. CDR3 nucleotide sequence: TGTGCCAGCAGACCACACGGGGCAGTGGGACGGAATCAGCCCCAGCATTTT.

This clone was detected a few times. This chain joins TRBV6-5 and TRBJ1-4; weak D call: TRBD1 (6 bases). Germline CDR1 is MNHEY and CDR2 is SVGAGI. The V and J ends lost 10 bases and 3 bases respectively, with 15 bases between them. The CDR3 spans 14 residues. Written as DNA, the CDR3 is TGTGCCATCAGGCCACAGGGACCTAATGAAAAACTGTTTTTT. Protein: CAIRPQGPNEKLFF.

The rearrangement joins TRBV9 to TRBJ2-2; no definite D call. V was cut by 3 bases and J by 6 bases, with 12 bases left in between. Looked up from germline, CDR1 is SGDLS and CDR2 is YYNGEE. The CDR3 spans 14 residues. In DNA form, the CDR3 reads TGTGCCAGCAGCGACTCGTTCCGTCCCGGGGAGCTGTTTTTT. It yields the protein CASSDSFRPGELFF.

The rearrangement uses TRBV19 and TRBJ1-5; maybe TRBD1 (6 bases). The CDR3 runs 14 residues. Germline V CDR1 and CDR2: LNHDA, SQIVND (reference sequence). V was trimmed by 4 bases and J by 2 bases, leaving 9 bases between them. CDR3 in DNA: TGTGCCAGTAGTACGACAGGCGGCAATCAGCCCCAGCATTTT. Its protein is CASSTTGGNQPQHF.

This clone has only a few counts. This chain links TRBV11-2 with TRBJ1-2; no clear D. This CDR3 has 14 amino acids. CDR1 is SGHAT, CDR2 FQNNGV, per germline. The V end was cut by 3 bases, the J end by 8 bases, with 16 bases between. CDR3 sequence reads: CASSFPQKNWGYTF. The CDR3 region has the DNA TGTGCCAGCAGCTTCCCCCAGAAAAATTGGGGCTACACCTTC. The entire variable domain, with the rest obtained from reference TRBV11-2 and TRBJ1-2, is as follows: EAGVAQSPRYKIIEKRQSVAFWCNPISGHATLYWYQQILGQGPKLLIQFQNNGVVDDSQLPKDRFSAERLKGVDSTLKIQPAKLEDSAVYLCASSFPQKNWGYTFGSGTRLTVV.

This clone was seen a single time. The chain employs TRBV2 and TRBJ1-4, with D unclear. The V gene's germline CDR1 is SNHLY and CDR2 FYNNEI. V gave up 3 bases and J gave up 8 bases, with 7 bases separating them. The CDR3 is made up of 12 amino acids. CDR3 protein: CASSDIVEKLFF. The CDR3 bases are TGTGCCAGCAGTGATATTGTGGAAAAACTGTTTTTT.

This clone turned up a few times. The gene calls are TRBV6-5 and TRBJ2-7, with 7 positions matching TRBD2. This CDR3 region has 13 residues. V was pared by 4 bases and J by 4 bases, with 4 bases of the junction left unmatched. The germline gives CDR1 MNHEY, CDR2 SVGAGI. CDR3 in amino acids: CASSFIGGYEQYF. The CDR3 nucleotides read TGTGCCAGCAGTTTTATCGGGGGGTACGAGCAGTACTTC.

V gene TRBV20-1 combines with J gene TRBJ2-7; D is ambiguous. V was clipped by 3 bases and J by 8 bases, with 11 bases between them. There are 11 residues in the CDR3. Looked up from germline, CDR1 is DFQATT and CDR2 is SNEGSKA (reference sequence). The CDR3 DNA reads as TGCAGTGCTAGGGCACCTCCGCAGCAGTACTTC. The encoded protein is CSARAPPQQYF.

The chain employs TRBV18 and TRBJ1-1; D remains ambiguous. Trimming cost V 2 bases and J 4 bases, with 5 bases left between them. Looked up from germline, CDR1 is KGHSH and CDR2 is LQKENI. This CDR3 has 12 residues. DNA for the CDR3: TGTGCCAGCTCACCAGGGCGCACTGAAGCTTTCTTT. Amino acids: CASSPGRTEAFF.

This clone was seen ten or more times. The rearrangement uses TRBV5-4 and TRBJ2-3; 11 nucleotides agree with TRBD2. V was clipped by 0 bases and J by 6 bases; unmatched bases: 6. The germline gives CDR1 SGHNT, CDR2 YYREEE (reference sequence). CDR3 length: 16 residues. CDR3 nucleotides: TGTGCCAGCAGCTTGGGTGGTAGCGGGGGGGCTGATACGCAGTATTTT. Encoded protein: CASSLGGSGGADTQYF.